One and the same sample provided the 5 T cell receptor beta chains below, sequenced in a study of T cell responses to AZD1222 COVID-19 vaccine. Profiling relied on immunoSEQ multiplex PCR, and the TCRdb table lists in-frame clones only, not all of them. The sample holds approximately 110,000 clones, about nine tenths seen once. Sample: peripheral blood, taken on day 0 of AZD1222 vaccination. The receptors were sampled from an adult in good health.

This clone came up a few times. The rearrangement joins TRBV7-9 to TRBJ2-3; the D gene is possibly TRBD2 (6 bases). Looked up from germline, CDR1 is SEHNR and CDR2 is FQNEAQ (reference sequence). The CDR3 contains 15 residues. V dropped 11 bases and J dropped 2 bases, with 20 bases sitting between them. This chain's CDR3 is CASLPTRLFTDTQYF. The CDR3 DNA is TGTGCCTCTCTCCCGACTAGACTATTCACAGATACGCAGTATTTT.

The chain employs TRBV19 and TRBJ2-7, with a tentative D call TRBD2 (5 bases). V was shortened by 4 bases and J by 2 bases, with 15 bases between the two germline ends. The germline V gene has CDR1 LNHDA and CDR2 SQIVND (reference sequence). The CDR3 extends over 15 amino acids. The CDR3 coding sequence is TGTGCCAGTAGTAGGGAGTATAACGGCGCCTACGAGCAGTACTTC. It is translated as CASSREYNGAYEQYF. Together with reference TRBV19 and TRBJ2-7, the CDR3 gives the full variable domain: DGGITQSPKYLFRKEGQNVTLSCEQNLNHDAMYWYRQDPGQGLRLIYYSQIVNDFQKGDIAEGYSVSREKKESFPLTVTSAQKNPTAFYLCASSREYNGAYEQYFGPGTRLTVT.

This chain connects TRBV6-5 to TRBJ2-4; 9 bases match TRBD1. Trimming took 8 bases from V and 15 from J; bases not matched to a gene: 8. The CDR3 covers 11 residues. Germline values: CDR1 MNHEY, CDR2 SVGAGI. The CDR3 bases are TGTGCCAGCGGGGTTGGGACAGGGTTGTACTTC. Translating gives CASGVGTGLYF.

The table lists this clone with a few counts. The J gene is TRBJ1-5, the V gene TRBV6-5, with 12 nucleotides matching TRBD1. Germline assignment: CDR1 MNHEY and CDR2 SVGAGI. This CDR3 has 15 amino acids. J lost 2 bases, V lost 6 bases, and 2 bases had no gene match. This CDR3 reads CASRGQGAGNQPQHF. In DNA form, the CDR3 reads TGTGCCAGCAGGGGACAGGGGGCTGGCAATCAGCCCCAGCATTTT.

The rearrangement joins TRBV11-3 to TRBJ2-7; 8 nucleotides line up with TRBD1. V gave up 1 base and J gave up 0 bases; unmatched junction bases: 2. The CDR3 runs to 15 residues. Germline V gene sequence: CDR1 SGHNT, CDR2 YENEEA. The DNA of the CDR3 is TGTGCCAGCAGCTTAGGACAGGGGAGCTCCTACGAGCAGTACTTC. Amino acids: CASSLGQGSSYEQYF.